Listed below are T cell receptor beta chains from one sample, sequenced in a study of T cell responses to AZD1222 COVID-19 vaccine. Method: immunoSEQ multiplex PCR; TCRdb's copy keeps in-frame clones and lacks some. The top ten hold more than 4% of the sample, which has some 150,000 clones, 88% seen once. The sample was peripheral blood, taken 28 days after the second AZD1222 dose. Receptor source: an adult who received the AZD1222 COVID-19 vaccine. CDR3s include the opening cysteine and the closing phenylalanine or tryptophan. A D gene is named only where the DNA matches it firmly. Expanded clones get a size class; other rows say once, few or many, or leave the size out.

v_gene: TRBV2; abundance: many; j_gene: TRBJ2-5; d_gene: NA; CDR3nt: TGTGCCAGCAGTAACCACGAGACCCAGTACTTC; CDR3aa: CASSNHETQYF
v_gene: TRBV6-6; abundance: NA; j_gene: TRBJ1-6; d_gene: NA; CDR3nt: TGTGCCAGCAGTTATCCTGAGACAGGACTTAATTCACCCCTCCACTTT; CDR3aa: CASSYPETGLNSPLHF
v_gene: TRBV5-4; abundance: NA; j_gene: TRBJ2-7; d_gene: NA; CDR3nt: TGTGCCAGCAGCTGGGACCAAGGGGGCGAGCAGTACTTC; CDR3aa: CASSWDQGGEQYF
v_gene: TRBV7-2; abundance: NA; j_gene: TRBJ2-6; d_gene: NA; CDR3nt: TGTGCCAGCAGCCATCGGAGCTCTGGGGCCAACGTCCTGACTTTC; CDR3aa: CASSHRSSGANVLTF
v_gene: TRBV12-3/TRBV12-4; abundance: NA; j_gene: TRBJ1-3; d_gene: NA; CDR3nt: TGTGCCAGCAGTGGAAACACCATATATTTT; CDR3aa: CASSGNTIYF
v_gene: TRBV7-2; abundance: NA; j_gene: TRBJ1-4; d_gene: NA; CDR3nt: TGTGCCAGCAGCTTGACAGGTGGCAAAGCTGAAAAACTGTTTTTT; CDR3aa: CASSLTGGKAEKLFF
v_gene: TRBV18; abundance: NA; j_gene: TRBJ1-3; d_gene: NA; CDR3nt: TGTGCCAGCTCACAAGCGACGTTTTCCTCTGGAAACACCATATATTTT; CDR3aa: CASSQATFSSGNTIYF
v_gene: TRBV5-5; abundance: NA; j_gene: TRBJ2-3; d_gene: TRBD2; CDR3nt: TGTGCCAGCAGCTTGGCGGGAAGCGGGGGGCCCACAGATACGCAGTATTTT; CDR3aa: CASSLAGSGGPTDTQYF
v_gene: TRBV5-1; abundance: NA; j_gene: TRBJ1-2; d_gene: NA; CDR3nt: TGCGCCAGCAGCTTGGTCGCCTCCGGGAATGGCTACACCTTC; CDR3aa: CASSLVASGNGYTF
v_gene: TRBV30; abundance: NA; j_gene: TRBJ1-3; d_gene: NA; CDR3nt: TGTGCCTGGAGTGTACGGTTTTTTGGGGCCTTTTCAGGAAACACCATATATTTT; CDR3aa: CAWSVRFFGAFSGNTIYF
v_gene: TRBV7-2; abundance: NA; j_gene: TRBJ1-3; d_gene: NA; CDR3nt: TGTGCCAGCAGCACCAGCCCGGGCGCAGGAAACACCATATATTTT; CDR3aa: CASSTSPGAGNTIYF
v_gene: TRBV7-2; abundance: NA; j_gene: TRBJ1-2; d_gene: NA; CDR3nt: TGTGCCAGCAGCCCAACCAGGAATCAAGCTAACTATGGCTACACCTTC; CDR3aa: CASSPTRNQANYGYTF
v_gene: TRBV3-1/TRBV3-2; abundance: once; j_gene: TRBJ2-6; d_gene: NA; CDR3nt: TGTGCCAGCAGCCAAGATTCGGGGGCGTCCTCCGGGGCCAACGTCCTGACTTTC; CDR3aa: CASSQDSGASSGANVLTF
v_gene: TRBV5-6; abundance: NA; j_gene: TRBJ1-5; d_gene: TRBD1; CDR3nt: TGTGCCAGCAGCTTGGCCACAGGGGTCTTAAGCAATCAGCCCCAGCATTTT; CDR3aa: CASSLATGVLSNQPQHF
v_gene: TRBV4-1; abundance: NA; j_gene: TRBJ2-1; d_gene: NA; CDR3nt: TGCGCCAGCAGCCAAGAAGGCCCGCGGGAGCAGTTCTTC; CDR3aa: CASSQEGPREQFF
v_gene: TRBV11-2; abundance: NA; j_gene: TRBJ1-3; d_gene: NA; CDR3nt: TGTGCCAGCAGCTCAGGGACAAGAGCTGGAAACACCATATATTTT; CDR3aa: CASSSGTRAGNTIYF
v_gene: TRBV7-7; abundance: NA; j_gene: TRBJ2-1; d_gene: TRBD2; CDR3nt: TGTGCCAGCAGCCTGGCCGGGGGAGGGACCTACAATGAGCAGTTCTTC; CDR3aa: CASSLAGGGTYNEQFF
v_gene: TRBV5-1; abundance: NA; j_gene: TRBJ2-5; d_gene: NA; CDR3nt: TGCGCCAGCAGCTTGGTTCCGGGGGAGGAGACCCAGTACTTC; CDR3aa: CASSLVPGEETQYF
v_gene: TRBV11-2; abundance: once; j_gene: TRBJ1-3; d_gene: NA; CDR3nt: TGTGCCAGCAGCTCTGGACTGGGAAACACCATATATTTT; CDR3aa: CASSSGLGNTIYF
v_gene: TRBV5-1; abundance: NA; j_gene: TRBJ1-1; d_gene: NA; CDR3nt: TGCGCCAGCAGCGCCGAGGTGAACACTGAAGCTTTCTTT; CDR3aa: CASSAEVNTEAFF
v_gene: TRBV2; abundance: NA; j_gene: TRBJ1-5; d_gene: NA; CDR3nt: TGTGCCAGCAGCCTAACTCGAAGCAATCAGCCCCAGCATTTT; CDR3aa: CASSLTRSNQPQHF
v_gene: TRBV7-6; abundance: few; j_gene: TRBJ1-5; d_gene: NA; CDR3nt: TGTGCCAGCAGCTCCGGATCTAGCAATCAGCCCCAGCATTTT; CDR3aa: CASSSGSSNQPQHF
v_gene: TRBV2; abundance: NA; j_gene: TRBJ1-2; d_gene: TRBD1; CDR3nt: TGTGCCAGCAGGGCAGATGACAGGGAAAGACATGGCTACACCTTC; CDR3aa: CASRADDRERHGYTF
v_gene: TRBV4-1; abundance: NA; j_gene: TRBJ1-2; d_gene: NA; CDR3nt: TGCGCCAGCAGCCAAGATCGGGGGACGGGCTCCTATGGCTACACCTTC; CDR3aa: CASSQDRGTGSYGYTF
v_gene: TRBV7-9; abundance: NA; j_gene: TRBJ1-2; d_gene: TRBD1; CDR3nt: TGTGCCAGCAGCCCATATGGGGGGACAGGGGCTAACTATGGCTACACCTTC; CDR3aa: CASSPYGGTGANYGYTF
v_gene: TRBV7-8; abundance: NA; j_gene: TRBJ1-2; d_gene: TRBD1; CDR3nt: TGTGCCAGCAGCCCCGGGACAGGCAGTCTTGGCTACACCTTC; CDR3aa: CASSPGTGSLGYTF
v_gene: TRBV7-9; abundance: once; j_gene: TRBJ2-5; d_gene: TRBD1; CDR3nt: TGTGCCAGCAGCTTAGCCGGACAGGGGCGAGAGACCCAGTACTTC; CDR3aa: CASSLAGQGRETQYF
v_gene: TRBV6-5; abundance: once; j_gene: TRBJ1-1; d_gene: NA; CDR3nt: TGTGCCAGCAGTTACTCGTTGGTCCCGAACACTGAAGCTTTCTTT; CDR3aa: CASSYSLVPNTEAFF
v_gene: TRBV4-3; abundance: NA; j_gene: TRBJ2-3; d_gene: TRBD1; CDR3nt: TGCGCCAGCAGCCCATATGAGACAGGGGGAAACACAGATACGCAGTATTTT; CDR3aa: CASSPYETGGNTDTQYF
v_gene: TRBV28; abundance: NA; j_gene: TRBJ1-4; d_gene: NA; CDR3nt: TGTGCCAGCTGTTCCGGGTCGACCTCAACTAATGAAAAACTGTTTTTT; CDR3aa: CASCSGSTSTNEKLFF
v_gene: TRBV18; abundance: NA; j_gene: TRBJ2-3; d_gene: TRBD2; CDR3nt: TGTGCCAGCTCACCAACCCTAGCGGGGGGTGATACGCAGTATTTT; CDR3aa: CASSPTLAGGDTQYF
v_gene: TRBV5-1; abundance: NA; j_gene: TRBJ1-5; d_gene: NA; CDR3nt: TGCGCCAGCAGCTTGGGTGGTGACAGCAATCAGCCCCAGCATTTT; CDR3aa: CASSLGGDSNQPQHF